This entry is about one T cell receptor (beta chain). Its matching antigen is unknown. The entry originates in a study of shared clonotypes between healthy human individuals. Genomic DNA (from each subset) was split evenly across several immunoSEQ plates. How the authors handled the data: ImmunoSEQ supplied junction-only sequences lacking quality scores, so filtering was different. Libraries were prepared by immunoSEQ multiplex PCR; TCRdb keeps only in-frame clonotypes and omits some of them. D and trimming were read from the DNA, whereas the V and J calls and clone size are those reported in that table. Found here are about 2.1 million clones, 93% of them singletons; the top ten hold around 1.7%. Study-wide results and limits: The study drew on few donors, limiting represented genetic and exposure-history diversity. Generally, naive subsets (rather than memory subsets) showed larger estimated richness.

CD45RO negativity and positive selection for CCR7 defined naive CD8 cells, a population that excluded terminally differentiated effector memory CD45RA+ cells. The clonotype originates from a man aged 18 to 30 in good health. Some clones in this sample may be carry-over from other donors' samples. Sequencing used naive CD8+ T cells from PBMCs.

The CDR3 DNA reads as TGTGCCAGTAGTACTGGGACAGCTACCTACGAGCAGTACTTC. Its protein product is CASSTGTATYEQYF. J is TRBJ2-7 and V is TRBV19, with 7 nucleotides matching TRBD1. With V trimmed by 4 bases and J by 2 bases, 5 bases remained unmatched. CDR3 size: 14 residues. CDR1 and CDR2 from the germline V gene are LNHDA and SQIVND (reference sequence). Full variable domain (missing parts from reference TRBV19 and TRBJ2-7): DGGITQSPKYLFRKEGQNVTLSCEQNLNHDAMYWYRQDPGQGLRLIYYSQIVNDFQKGDIAEGYSVSREKKESFPLTVTSAQKNPTAFYLCASSTGTATYEQYFGPGTRLTVT.